This T cell receptor beta chain was captured by sequencing in a study of T cells in Graves' hyperthyroidism and ophthalmopathy. Findings and caveats of the study: Expanded thyroid clonotypes (above 0.001) were mostly also found in blood.

This clonotype was recorded many times. Its target is not known. The study excluded patients with uncontrolled infection, other autoimmune disease, pregnancy or lactation. Diagnoses used clinical symptoms, serum thyroxine and TRAb, thyroid ultrasound and orbital computed tomography. TCR beta CDR3 regions were amplified from RNA. The HTBI primer set served for first-round RT-PCR of the TCR CDR3. Each CDR3 protein gets one entry after TCRdb re-called the multiplex PCR reads with MiXCR. The sample yields some 500,000 distinct CDR3 sequences, roughly a quarter seen once. The CDR3 totals 14 residues. The germline V and J ends were trimmed by 4 bases and 5 bases, with 15 bases remaining between them. Germline CDR1 reads SNHLY; CDR2 reads FYNNEI.

The sequenced sample was blood. The clonotype comes from a woman in her 30s with Graves' ophthalmopathy. The chain combines TRBV2 with TRBJ2-7; maybe TRBD1 (7 bases). For the CDR3, the DNA is TGTGCCAGCAGTGTCAGGGGGGCATGGGACGAGCAGTACTTC. Its translation is CASSVRGAWDEQYF. Using reference TRBV2 and TRBJ2-7 for the parts outside the CDR3, the full variable domain is EPEVTQTPSHQVTQMGQEVILRCVPISNHLYFYWYRQILGQKVEFLVSFYNNEISEKSEIFDDQFSVERPDGSNFTLKIRSTKLEDSAMYFCASSVRGAWDEQYFGPGTRLTVT.